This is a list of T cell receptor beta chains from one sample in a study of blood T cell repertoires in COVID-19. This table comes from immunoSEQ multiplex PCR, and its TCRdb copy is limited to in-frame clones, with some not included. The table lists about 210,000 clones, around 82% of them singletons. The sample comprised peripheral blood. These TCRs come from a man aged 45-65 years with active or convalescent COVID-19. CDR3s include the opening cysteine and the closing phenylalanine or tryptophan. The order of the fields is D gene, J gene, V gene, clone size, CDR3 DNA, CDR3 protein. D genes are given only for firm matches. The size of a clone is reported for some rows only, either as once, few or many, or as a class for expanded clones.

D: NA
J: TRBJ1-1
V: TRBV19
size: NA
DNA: TGTGCCAGTAGTATAGTCTGGACACCTTCAACGGAAGCTTTCTTT
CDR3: CASSIVWTPSTEAFF

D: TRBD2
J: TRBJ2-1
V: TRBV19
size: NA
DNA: TGTGCCAGTCCTCCAAATAGCGGGAGATTCAATGAGCAGTTCTTC
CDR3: CASPPNSGRFNEQFF

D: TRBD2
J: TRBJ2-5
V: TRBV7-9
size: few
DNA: TGTGCCAGCAGCCCCTGGGGGCCGGGGGGGAAAGAGACCCAGTACTTC
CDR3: CASSPWGPGGKETQYF

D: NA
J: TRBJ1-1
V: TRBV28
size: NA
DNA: TGTGCCAGCGAAGAGGCTTTGAACACTGAAGCTTTCTTT
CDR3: CASEEALNTEAFF

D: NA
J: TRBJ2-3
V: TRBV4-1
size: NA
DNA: TGCGCCAGCACCAAGGAGGGTACCACAGATACGCAGTATTTT
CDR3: CASTKEGTTDTQYF

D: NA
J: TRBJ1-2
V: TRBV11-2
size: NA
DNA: TGTGCCAGCAGCCTCCCCGACAGAGCTATGGGCTACACCTTC
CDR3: CASSLPDRAMGYTF

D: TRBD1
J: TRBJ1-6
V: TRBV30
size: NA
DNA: TGTGCCTGGAGGGGAGCCGGGACAGGCATCTCACCCCTCCACTTT
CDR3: CAWRGAGTGISPLHF

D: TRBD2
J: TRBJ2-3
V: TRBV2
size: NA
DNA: TGTGCCACCGAGACTAGCGGGAGTGGGGCAGATACGCAGTATTTT
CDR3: CATETSGSGADTQYF

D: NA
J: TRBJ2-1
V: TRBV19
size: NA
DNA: TGTGCCAGTAGTGTGACAGCCAGCTCCTACAATGAGCAGTTCTTC
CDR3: CASSVTASSYNEQFF

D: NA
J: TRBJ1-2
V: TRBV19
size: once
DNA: TGTGCCAGTAGTACCGATTGGCTAATCGGCAGAGGAGACTATGGCTACACCTTC
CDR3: CASSTDWLIGRGDYGYTF

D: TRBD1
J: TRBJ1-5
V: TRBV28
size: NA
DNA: TGTGCCAGCAGAAACCCGGGACAGGGATTGATTCAGCCCCAGCATTTT
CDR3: CASRNPGQGLIQPQHF

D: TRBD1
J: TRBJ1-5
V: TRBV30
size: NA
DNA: TGTGCCTGGAGTGTACCCGGGACAGGGGATCAGCCCCAGCATTTT
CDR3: CAWSVPGTGDQPQHF

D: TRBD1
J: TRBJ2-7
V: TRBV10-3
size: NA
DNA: TGTGCCATCAGAGGGACAGGGGCGTACGAGCAGTACTTC
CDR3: CAIRGTGAYEQYF

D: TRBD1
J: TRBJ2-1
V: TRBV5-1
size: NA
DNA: TGCGCCAGCAGCCCGACAGGGTTCCGGGAGCAGTTCTTC
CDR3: CASSPTGFREQFF

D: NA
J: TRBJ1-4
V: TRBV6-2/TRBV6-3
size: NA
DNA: TGTGCCAGCAGCGACGGGGTAACTAATGAAAAACTGTTTTTT
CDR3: CASSDGVTNEKLFF

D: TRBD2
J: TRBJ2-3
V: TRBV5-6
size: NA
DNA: TGTGCCAGCAGCTTGGTGGCGGCTAGCGGGTCCTACACAGATACGCAGTATTTT
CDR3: CASSLVAASGSYTDTQYF

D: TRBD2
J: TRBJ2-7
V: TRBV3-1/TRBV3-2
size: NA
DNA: TGTGCCAGCAGCCACGGACTAGCGGGGACCTACGAGCAGTACTTC
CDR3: CASSHGLAGTYEQYF

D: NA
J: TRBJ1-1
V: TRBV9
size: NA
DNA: TGTGCCAGCAGCGTTGACATCAACAGTGAAGCTTTCTTT
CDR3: CASSVDINSEAFF

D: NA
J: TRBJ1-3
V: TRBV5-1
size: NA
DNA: TGCGCCAGCAGCTTGAACCCGGGGGGGGGAAACACCATATATTTT
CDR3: CASSLNPGGGNTIYF

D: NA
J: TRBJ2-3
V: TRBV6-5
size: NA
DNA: TGTGCCAGCAGCCCCGGGACAAGGGCAGATACGCAGTATTTT
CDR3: CASSPGTRADTQYF

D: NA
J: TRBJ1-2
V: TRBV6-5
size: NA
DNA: TGTGCCAGCAGTTCTTATACAGGGCATGGCTATGGCTACACCTTC
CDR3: CASSSYTGHGYGYTF

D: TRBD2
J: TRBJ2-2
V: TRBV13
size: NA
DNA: TGTGCCAGCAGCCCGGTAGCGGGAGGGCCCACCGGGGAGCTGTTTTTT
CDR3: CASSPVAGGPTGELFF

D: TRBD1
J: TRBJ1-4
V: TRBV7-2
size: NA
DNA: TGTGCCAGCAGCACCCCGGGACAGGGGAATGAAAAACTGTTTTTT
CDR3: CASSTPGQGNEKLFF

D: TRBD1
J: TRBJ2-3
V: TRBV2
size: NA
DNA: TGTGCCAGCAGTAGGGACAGGATTGGTGGGACAGATACGCAGTATTTT
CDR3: CASSRDRIGGTDTQYF

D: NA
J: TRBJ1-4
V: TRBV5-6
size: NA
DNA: TGTGCCAGCAGCTTGAGGCAGGCTAATGAAAAACTGTTTTTT
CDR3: CASSLRQANEKLFF

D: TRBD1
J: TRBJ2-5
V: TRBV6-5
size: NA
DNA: TGTGCCAGCACGACAGGGCAAGAGACCCAGTACTTC
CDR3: CASTTGQETQYF

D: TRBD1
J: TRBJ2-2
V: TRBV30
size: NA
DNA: TGTGCCTGGAGTTGGAGAGGGGGCGCCGGGGAGCTGTTTTTT
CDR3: CAWSWRGGAGELFF

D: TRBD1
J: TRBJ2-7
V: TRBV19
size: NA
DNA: TGTGCCAGTAGCAGACAGGGGAAGCCGTACGAGCAGTACTTC
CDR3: CASSRQGKPYEQYF

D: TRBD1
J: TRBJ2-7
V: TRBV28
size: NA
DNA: TGTGCCACCGGGACAGGGTTCTCCTACGAGCAGTACTTC
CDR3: CATGTGFSYEQYF

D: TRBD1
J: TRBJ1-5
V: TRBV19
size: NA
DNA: TGTGCCAGTAGTTCGTCGACAGGGTGGCGTCAGCCCCAGCATTTT
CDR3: CASSSSTGWRQPQHF

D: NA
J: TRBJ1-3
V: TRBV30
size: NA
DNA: TGTGCCTTCCGCCTGGGGCCTGGAAACACCATATATTTT
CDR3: CAFRLGPGNTIYF

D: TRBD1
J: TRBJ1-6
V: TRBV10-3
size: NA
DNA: TGTGCCATCAGCCCCGGGACAGGGGATTCACCCCTCCACTTT
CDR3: CAISPGTGDSPLHF

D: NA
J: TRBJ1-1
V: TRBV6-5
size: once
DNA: TGTGCCAGCAGTCGGACAGATCGCACTGAAGCTTTCTTT
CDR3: CASSRTDRTEAFF